The T cell receptor (beta chain) described here comes from a study of blood T cell repertoires in COVID-19. On the study more broadly: Acute and convalescent COVID-19 samples came from the United States, Italy and Spain. The analysed material was cDNA or gDNA that came from T cells, B-cell-depleted T cells, or PBMCs.

CDR3 length: 15 amino acids. The germline CDR1 and CDR2 sequences are SGHRS and YFSETQ. The ends were cut back, 2 bases at V and 4 bases at J, with 15 bases in the middle. Original data processing: Nucleated cell counts were estimated from reference gene primer amplification. TCRdb's copy holds only in-frame clones and misses some; the assay was immunoSEQ multiplex PCR. V and J calls and clone size follow that table, whereas D and trimming were derived from the DNA. Here the sample spans some 100,000 clones, approximately 86% being singletons. Sequenced: peripheral blood. The source is a man aged 50 to 59 with acute or convalescent COVID-19. The chain couples TRBV5-1 to TRBJ2-5; weak D call: TRBD2 (6 bases). CDR3 protein: CASSFKGSGGETQYF. The CDR3 DNA reads TGCGCCAGCAGCTTTAAGGGTAGCGGAGGAGAGACCCAGTACTTC.